The 16 T cell receptor beta chains in this list originate from one sample, sequenced in a study of blood T cell repertoires in COVID-19. TCRdb's table, derived via immunoSEQ multiplex PCR, lists solely in-frame clones and lacks some. The sample shows under 50,000 clones, about 88% of them seen only once. Sequenced: peripheral blood. These receptors were collected from a man in his 70s with active COVID-19.

The V and J genes are TRBV27 and TRBJ2-5; D is possibly TRBD2 (6 bases). CDR1 MNHEY and CDR2 SMNVEV come from the germline V gene (reference sequence). Trimming removed 5 bases at V and 4 bases at J, with 17 bases between. The CDR3 has 15 amino acids. CDR3 in DNA: TGTGCCAGCAGTCCCAAAAGGGGAGGTCGAGAGACCCAGTACTTC. It yields the protein CASSPKRGGRETQYF.

This rearrangement joins TRBV7-3 to TRBJ2-3, with TRBD2 matching over 7 bases. The CDR3 has 14 amino acids. Trimming took 5 bases from V and 3 from J; bases not matched to a gene: 5. The V gene's germline CDR1 is SGHTA and CDR2 FQGTGA. The CDR3 reads CASSTRGGTDTQYF. The CDR3 DNA reads as TGTGCCAGCAGCACTAGGGGAGGGACAGATACGCAGTATTTT.

The rearrangement uses TRBV6-5 and TRBJ1-5, with TRBD1 matching over 7 bases. J lost 9 bases, V lost 2 bases, and 7 bases had no gene match. CDR1 is MNHEY, CDR2 SVGAGI, per germline. This CDR3 is 14 amino acids long. The CDR3 DNA sequence: TGTGCCAGCAGTTACGGGACAGAGTCCTCGCCCCAGCATTTT. Translation gives CASSYGTESSPQHF.

The CDR3 loop reads CASSLEGQGNQPQHF. The CDR3 bases are TGCGCCAGCAGCTTGGAAGGACAGGGCAATCAGCCCCAGCATTTT. V is TRBV5-1 and J is TRBJ1-5; 7 bases map to TRBD1. CDR3 length: 15 amino acids. Trimming at V came to 0 bases and at J to 2 bases, leaving 2 bases not matched to a gene. Germline CDR1 SGHRS, CDR2 YFSETQ.

The chain has TRBV5-1 and TRBJ1-4; no clear D. V dropped 9 bases and J dropped 4 bases, with 16 bases sitting between them. CDR3 size: 14 residues. The germline V gene encodes CDR1 SGHRS and CDR2 YFSETQ. CDR3 bases: TGCGCCAATCGACCGGACGGACTTAATGAAAAACTGTTTTTT. It encodes CANRPDGLNEKLFF.

V gene TRBV10-3 combines with J gene TRBJ2-7, with 11 bases fitting TRBD2. CDR1 and CDR2 (germline): ENHRY, SYGVKD. V lost 4 bases to trimming and J lost 6 bases; unmatched junction nucleotides: 5. This CDR3 contains 14 residues. The CDR3 loop reads CAISGSGGAGEQYF. The CDR3 DNA sequence: TGTGCCATCAGTGGTAGCGGGGGGGCTGGCGAGCAGTACTTC.

This chain joins TRBV19 and TRBJ2-7, with 9 nucleotides matching TRBD2. The CDR3 is 14 amino acids. Germline CDR1 LNHDA, CDR2 SQIVND (reference sequence). Trimming at V came to 5 bases and at J to 6 bases, leaving 8 bases not matched to a gene. The CDR3, as DNA: TGTGCCAGTAGTTGGGCTAGCGGGAATCGCGAGCAGTACTTC. It encodes CASSWASGNREQYF.

V usage is TRBV2 and J usage is TRBJ2-7; TRBD2 aligns across 8 bases. CDR3 length: 15 residues. V shed 0 bases and J 1 base; nucleotides not matched to a gene: 2. Germline V gene data show CDR1 as SNHLY and CDR2 as FYNNEI. In nucleotides, the CDR3 is TGTGCCAGCAGTGAAGCGGTAGCGGGGTCCTACGAGCAGTACTTC. Residues: CASSEAVAGSYEQYF.

The genes are TRBV5-5 and TRBJ2-6; D perhaps matches TRBD1 (5 bases). Germline CDR1 and CDR2: SGHKS and YYEKEE (reference sequence). The CDR3 is 15 amino acids. The V end was cut by 4 bases, the J end by 11 bases, with 19 bases between. CDR3 DNA: TGTGCCAGCAGCGCCACAGGTTCCCCGGGTTACGTCCTGACTTTC. This codes for CASSATGSPGYVLTF.

This clone was found once. The CDR3 is CASSLVGTPNGEKLFF. In DNA, the CDR3 is TGTGCCAGCAGCTTAGTTGGGACACCGAATGGTGAAAAACTGTTTTTT. The genes are TRBV7-9 and TRBJ1-4, with TRBD1 as a possible D gene (6 bases). Germline V gives CDR1 SEHNR, CDR2 FQNEAQ (reference sequence). Trimming cost V 1 base and J 7 bases, with 16 bases left between them. The CDR3 extends over 16 amino acids.

This clone occurred a few times. The gene calls are TRBV28 and TRBJ1-5, with 7 bases that match TRBD1. CDR3 length: 15 amino acids. J gave up 7 bases and V 7 bases, and 13 bases lay outside the gene matches. Germline CDR1 MDHEN, CDR2 SYDVKM. The CDR3 DNA follows: TGTGCCAGCAACCAGGGGGGACAGAATACACAGCCCCAGCATTTT. Translation: CASNQGGQNTQPQHF.

Turning to this clone: The junction differs from germline at one of its ends, possibly a read error. The chain combines TRBV6-5 with TRBJ2-7; 12 bases are shared with TRBD2. CDR1 and CDR2 from the germline V gene are MNHEY and SVGAGI. This CDR3 spans 15 amino acids. Here the CDR3 reads CAGSYWTSGAGEQYF. In DNA, the CDR3 is TGTGCCGGCAGTTACTGGACTAGCGGGGCGGGAGAGCAGTACTTC.

This chain links TRBV19 with TRBJ1-2, with TRBD1 identical over 12 bases. The V gene's germline CDR1 is LNHDA and CDR2 SQIVND (reference sequence). The CDR3 length is 19 residues. Trimming took 6 bases from V and 3 from J; bases not matched to a gene: 17. CDR3: CASRGHFPGQGADDYGYTF. CDR3 nucleotide sequence: TGTGCCAGTAGAGGTCATTTTCCGGGACAGGGGGCGGATGACTATGGCTACACCTTC.

The chain uses TRBV7-9 and TRBJ2-5, with D possibly being TRBD2 (6 bases). The CDR3 covers 14 residues. Per the germline V gene, CDR1 is SEHNR and CDR2 is FQNEAQ (reference sequence). The V end lost 5 bases, the J end lost 3 bases, and 13 bases lay between the germline ends. The CDR3: CASSPGTGEETQYF. In DNA form, the CDR3 reads TGTGCCAGCAGCCCCGGGACGGGGGAAGAGACCCAGTACTTC.

The rearrangement links TRBV9 to TRBJ1-2; 7 bases map to TRBD1. This CDR3 region has 15 residues. In germline, CDR1 is SGDLS, CDR2 YYNGEE. Trimming at V came to 4 bases and at J to 3 bases, leaving 9 bases not matched to a gene. The CDR3 nucleotides read TGTGCCAGCAGCCCACGACAGGGTGGAGACTATGGCTACACCTTC. It is translated as CASSPRQGGDYGYTF.

In DNA, the CDR3 is TGTGCCAGCAGAGACAACACCTACGAGCAGTACTTC. Translation gives CASRDNTYEQYF. The V and J genes are TRBV6-6 and TRBJ2-7, with no clear D. Trimming left V 6 bases short and J 2 bases short, with 8 bases between. The CDR3 is made up of 12 amino acids. The germline V gene has CDR1 MNHNY and CDR2 SVGAGI (reference sequence).